This T cell receptor beta chain is from a study of shared clonotypes between healthy human individuals (dated by TCRdb to about 2020). General notes on the study: The cohort comprised two women and a few men aged 18 to 49 years. For each donor, three plates each were used for CD4 naive and CD4 memory, two plates were used for CD8 naive, and one plate was used for CD8 memory. To estimate repertoire size and how much clonotype sharing occurs between individuals, the study deeply sequenced the blood TCR repertoires of several healthy adults. Libraries were prepared and TCR repertoires were sequenced by different laboratories using diverse techniques, in order to increase sequencing depth and limit assay-specific biases. Between about 0.85 and 9.5 billion PBMCs per donor were obtained by leukapheresis.

Paper-wide results and their limitations: Sampling was restricted to blood, and TCR repertoires in tissues likely differ from the TCR repertoires found in blood. Across a handful of donors, about 4.5% of naive CD4, 3% to 3.5% of naive CD8, 2.3% of memory CD4, and 0.3% to 0.45% of memory CD8 clonotypes were shared. Because the study included a small number of donors, the genetic and exposure-history diversity represented was limited. Compared with non-shared clonotypes, the clonotypes found in all four sorted-subset donors had higher generation probabilities. Based on pairwise subsampling, the degree of clonotype sharing among donors was expected to be affected by sequencing depth. Naive subsets generally had larger estimated clonotype richness than memory subsets did. Even with the large sequencing depth, rarefaction of the sorted-subset datasets indicated that sequencing was incomplete.

Using the deep immunoSEQ assay, TCR CDR3 regions were amplified from genomic DNA by multiplex PCR. Extracted genomic DNA from each cell subset was spread evenly across all wells of several immunoSEQ 96-well plates, with each plate serving as a replicate. For sorted subsets, each replicate PCR was loaded with roughly 190 ng genomic DNA, equivalent to 30,000 to 35,000 T cell genomes. Purified libraries were measured with a Qubit 3.0 fluorometer, size-checked on a Bioanalyzer 2100, and measured again with the KAPA Library Quantification kit. Every immunoSEQ 96-well plate was sequenced on a dedicated single-read 150-cycle Illumina NextSeq 550 flow cell. On the authors' methods: The immunoSEQ output contained only junctional sequences without quality scores, so filtering could not match that applied to full-length reads. Sequences were annotated with PyIR, a Python wrapper for IgBLAST v1.9, using IMGT germline references to assign V/J genes and CDR3. Reads were filtered out if the reads had weak V/J assignments (E-value above 1e-6), no CDR3, stop codons, out-of-frame junctions, or ambiguous translated residues. V3J clonotypes were defined as sequences sharing an identical inferred V gene, J gene, and CDR3 amino acid sequence. The percentage overlap between two repertoires was calculated by dividing the number of shared unique clonotypes by the size of the smaller repertoire. RTK rarefaction, the Chao1 estimator, and Recon v2.1 estimates of unobserved clonotypes were used to assess repertoire richness. Generation probabilities were computed with OLGA for all TCRbeta clonotypes obtained by the gDNA method from a handful of donors. Drawn from immuneACCESS, this table holds only the in-frame rearrangements with V and J called that TCRdb kept. Clones are partly lost; checked studies trace under half to an unresolved V gene and leave the rest unexplained. The DNA gave D and trimming, while V, J and clone size come from that table. This sample has around 2.1 million clones in its table, and nearly 97% of those were observed once. The ten top clones hold roughly 0.13% of the sample.

V lost 3 bases and J lost 10 bases; the stretch between them is 12 bases long. From cysteine to phenylalanine, the CDR3 is 12 amino acids long. Of all the DNA, just the CDR3 is kept, 36 bases in frame from base 1. Per the germline V gene, MGHRA is the CDR1 and YSYEKL is the CDR2. Healthy HIV-negative adults with no recently reported acute infections or vaccinations were included as donors. Every donor was a Caucasian adult residing in Nashville, Tennessee, USA. Magnetic negative selection was used to enrich CD4+ T cells, after which naive cells were positively selected on CD45RA and the negative fraction became the memory subset. Blood was collected by leukapheresis, and PBMCs were isolated by Ficoll-Histopaque density gradient centrifugation and then cryopreserved in liquid nitrogen vapor phase. Analytical flow cytometry was used to check the purity and quantity of every magnetically sorted T cell population. From each sorted fraction, genomic DNA was isolated and quantified by UV absorbance on a Nanodrop 2000c.

In regard to this clone: The target of this receptor is not known. No qualities accompany the bases; no much larger clone lies one base away.

Material for sequencing was naive CD4+ T cells sorted from blood. The cell subset or site label of this sample denotes: CD45RA+ positively selected. This receptor was identified in a man aged 18 to 29 in good health. The chain joins TRBV4-1 to TRBJ1-1; the D gene is perhaps TRBD1, on 5 matching bases. The CDR3 reads CASSQPQGGAFF. Read as DNA, the sequence is TGCGCCAGCAGCCAGCCCCAGGGAGGAGCTTTCTTT.